This TCR beta chain was identified during a study of control samples from healthy donors and cancer patients. Sequencing was performed with immunoSEQ multiplex PCR; in TCRdb, only in-frame clones are kept and a portion is missing. This table has 150,000 or so clones, 88% appearing once. Looked up from germline, CDR1 is GTSNPN and CDR2 is SVGIG (reference sequence). Trimming stripped 0 bases from V and 0 bases from J, with 21 bases between. CDR3 size: 19 residues. The sequenced sample consisted of blood. The receptor comes from a woman under 40 in good health. The V call is TRBV30, the J call TRBJ2-1, with D possibly being TRBD1 (6 bases). The CDR3 loop reads CAWSVMVPGVRSSYNEQFF. In DNA, the CDR3 is TGTGCCTGGAGTGTAATGGTCCCAGGGGTCCGGAGCTCCTACAATGAGCAGTTCTTC. Full variable domain (missing parts from reference TRBV30 and TRBJ2-1): SQTIHQWPATLVQPVGSPLSLECTVEGTSNPNLYWYRQAAGRGLQLLFYSVGIGQISSEVPQNLSASRPQDRQFILSSKKLLLSDSGFYLCAWSVMVPGVRSSYNEQFFGPGTRLTVL.